Listed below are T cell receptor beta chains from one sample, sequenced in a study of patients and donors after allogeneic stem cell transplantation. Each CDR3 protein gets one entry after TCRdb re-called the RT-PCR reads with MiXCR. The table shows roughly 960,000 distinct CDR3 sequences, with 18% occurring only once. What was sequenced was blood, either unsorted or a sorted T cell fraction (not recorded which). The receptors derive from a human donor who was either an allogeneic HSCT recipient or a stem cell or donor lymphocyte infusion donor (not recorded which). It is not recorded whose cells these are; they may come from a transplant donor. CDR3s leave out the opening cysteine and the closing phenylalanine or tryptophan.

j_call: TRBJ2-7; v_call: TRBV2; cdr3_aa: ASAGRYEQY
j_call: TRBJ2-7; v_call: TRBV28; cdr3_aa: ASSFGTGPRGQY
j_call: TRBJ1-2; v_call: TRBV9; cdr3_aa: ASRRGARIMGYT
j_call: TRBJ1-2; v_call: TRBV28; cdr3_aa: ASTAGFRDGYT
j_call: TRBJ1-2; v_call: TRBV9; cdr3_aa: ASSSPPAGSYGYT
j_call: TRBJ1-2; v_call: TRBV20-1; cdr3_aa: SARFGTGRINYGYT
j_call: TRBJ1-1; v_call: TRBV27; cdr3_aa: ASSSPLRQLNTEAF
j_call: TRBJ2-3; v_call: TRBV3-1; cdr3_aa: ASSTLKGGTDTQY
j_call: TRBJ2-1; v_call: TRBV14; cdr3_aa: ASSQVYAGSNEQF
j_call: TRBJ2-2; v_call: TRBV29-1; cdr3_aa: SVVTGTANTGELF
j_call: TRBJ1-1; v_call: TRBV20-1; cdr3_aa: SARRQSRTEAF
j_call: TRBJ1-3; v_call: TRBV9; cdr3_aa: ASSVEGQPGNTIY
j_call: TRBJ2-2; v_call: TRBV6-5; cdr3_aa: ASSSKGWWTGELF
j_call: TRBJ2-7; v_call: TRBV5-4; cdr3_aa: ASSPPGNSYEQY
j_call: TRBJ2-1; v_call: TRBV4-1; cdr3_aa: ASAQTEGNEQF
j_call: TRBJ1-6; v_call: TRBV20-1; cdr3_aa: SARRDRVNNSPLH
j_call: TRBJ2-1; v_call: TRBV5-1; cdr3_aa: ASSLNTEQF
j_call: TRBJ1-4; v_call: TRBV6-1; cdr3_aa: ASIGMATNEKLF
j_call: TRBJ2-3; v_call: TRBV20-1; cdr3_aa: SAQSTDTQY
j_call: TRBJ2-2; v_call: TRBV7-6; cdr3_aa: ASQRAGKAGELF
j_call: TRBJ1-4; v_call: TRBV7-9; cdr3_aa: ASSLSGIDNEKLF
j_call: TRBJ2-5; v_call: TRBV30; cdr3_aa: AWSGQGQETQY
j_call: TRBJ2-5; v_call: TRBV20-1; cdr3_aa: SARQRGSGKMETQY
j_call: TRBJ2-2; v_call: TRBV7-3; cdr3_aa: ASSRRGPTLTFTGELF
j_call: TRBJ2-5; v_call: TRBV15; cdr3_aa: ATSRGPHGARETQY
j_call: TRBJ1-3; v_call: TRBV19; cdr3_aa: ASTLGQHSGNTIY
j_call: TRBJ1-2; v_call: TRBV20-1; cdr3_aa: SAQTIGLPYGYT